Each of the 22 T cell receptor beta chains below was sequenced from the same sample in a study of T cell responses to AZD1222 COVID-19 vaccine. Clones were read by immunoSEQ multiplex PCR, and TCRdb kept only the in-frame ones, dropping some. The sample yields 100,000 to 150,000 clones, more than 75% seen once. Specimen: peripheral blood, collected 28 days after the second AZD1222 dose. The receptor source for this set is an adult who received the AZD1222 COVID-19 vaccine.

The J gene is TRBJ2-7, the V gene TRBV19; 7 bases map to TRBD2. The V gene's germline CDR1 is LNHDA and CDR2 SQIVND (reference sequence). This CDR3 has 17 residues. V shed 4 bases and J 1 base; nucleotides not matched to a gene: 13. CDR3 residues: CASSKSSGGTQSYEQYF. The CDR3 nucleotides read TGTGCCAGTAGTAAATCCTCGGGGGGAACCCAATCCTACGAGCAGTACTTC.

The chain joins TRBV6-5 to TRBJ2-7; TRBD2 agrees at 13 bases. The germline V gene encodes CDR1 MNHEY and CDR2 SVGAGI. After removal of 1 base from V and 6 bases from J, the junction contained 3 bases not matched to a gene. This CDR3 comprises 15 residues. Here the CDR3 reads CASSYFGLAGVEQYF. CDR3 DNA sequence: TGTGCCAGCAGTTACTTCGGACTAGCGGGAGTCGAGCAGTACTTC.

The V gene is TRBV28, the J gene TRBJ2-7; D may match TRBD1 or TRBD2 (8 bases each). The CDR3 totals 19 residues. In germline, CDR1 is MDHEN, CDR2 SYDVKM. The V end lost 4 bases, the J end lost 13 bases, and 38 bases lay between the germline ends. For the CDR3, the DNA is TGTGCCAGCAGTTCAACCGGGACAGGCCGTGGTGAACCGGGACTAGACGACTACTTC. This sequence encodes CASSSTGTGRGEPGLDDYF.

The chain couples TRBV9 to TRBJ2-1; D gene uncertain. The CDR3 covers 15 residues. Germline values: CDR1 SGDLS, CDR2 YYNGEE. V dropped 0 bases and J dropped 0 bases, with 7 bases sitting between them. The CDR3 bases are TGTGCCAGCAGCGTAGCTCCCAGCTCCTACAATGAGCAGTTCTTC. The encoded protein is CASSVAPSSYNEQFF.

V and J are TRBV28 and TRBJ1-5; no firm D call. V was pared by 4 bases and J by 0 bases, with 16 bases between. The length of the CDR3 is 17 residues. The germline V gene has CDR1 MDHEN and CDR2 SYDVKM. The CDR3 loop reads CASSWWTGPNSNQPQHF. The CDR3, as DNA: TGTGCCAGCAGTTGGTGGACTGGGCCGAATAGCAATCAGCCCCAGCATTTT. Full variable domain (missing parts from reference TRBV28 and TRBJ1-5): DVKVTQSSRYLVKRTGEKVFLECVQDMDHENMFWYRQDPGLGLRLIYFSYDVKMKEKGDIPEGYSVSREKKERFSLILESASTNQTSMYLCASSWWTGPNSNQPQHFGDGTRLSIL.

V and J are TRBV7-9 and TRBJ1-2, with D possibly being TRBD1 (6 bases). Per the germline V gene, CDR1 is SEHNR and CDR2 is FQNEAQ (reference sequence). The V and J ends lost 4 bases and 10 bases respectively, with 25 bases between them. The CDR3 length is 16 residues. CDR3 sequence: CASSSPRQVARVAYTF. The CDR3 DNA reads TGTGCCAGCAGCTCCCCTAGACAGGTGGCTCGTGTGGCCTACACCTTC.

The chain joins TRBV9 to TRBJ2-5; 8 nucleotides agree with TRBD2. J gave up 4 bases and V 4 bases, and 12 bases lay outside the gene matches. Germline CDR1 is SGDLS and CDR2 is YYNGEE. The CDR3 runs to 16 residues. CDR3 loop: CASSISGRGAPETQYF. Here the CDR3 DNA reads TGTGCCAGCAGCATCAGCGGGAGAGGGGCCCCAGAGACCCAGTACTTC.

The chain has TRBV5-1 and TRBJ2-7; D is perhaps TRBD1 or TRBD2 (5 bases each). The CDR3 contains 14 residues. With 0 bases removed from V and 1 base from J, the gap between germline ends came to 8 bases. Germline V gene lookup returns CDR1 SGHRS and CDR2 YFSETQ. CDR3 sequence reads: CASSLGGVSYEQYF. DNA for the CDR3: TGCGCCAGCAGCTTGGGAGGGGTTTCCTACGAGCAGTACTTC.

The rearrangement uses TRBV6-6 and TRBJ1-1, with D unresolved. The CDR3 is 14 amino acids. Trimming pared 5 bases from V and 1 base from J, leaving 11 bases between. The germline gives CDR1 MNHNY, CDR2 SVGAGI (reference sequence). CDR3 sequence reads: CASSPRWRNTEAFF. The CDR3 nucleotides read TGTGCCAGCAGTCCCCGGTGGAGGAACACTGAAGCTTTCTTT.

V gene TRBV7-9 combines with J gene TRBJ2-3; 12 bases align to TRBD2. V shed 1 base, J shed 6 bases, and the junction held 2 bases outside the gene matches. The CDR3 contains 15 residues. The germline V gene has CDR1 SEHNR and CDR2 FQNEAQ (reference sequence). CDR3 nucleotides: TGTGCCAGCAGCTTAGGACTAGCGGGAGAGGATACGCAGTATTTT. Translation: CASSLGLAGEDTQYF.

This clone has a single count. The DNA for the CDR3 is TGCGCCAGCACCCCCCTAGGCCTAGCGGGACCGGAGACCCAGTACTTC. Protein: CASTPLGLAGPETQYF. The rearrangement uses TRBV5-1 and TRBJ2-5; TRBD2 matches at 9 bases. Germline lookup yields CDR1 SGHRS and CDR2 YFSETQ. There are 16 residues in the CDR3. Trimming removed 6 bases from V and 5 bases from J; junction bases left unmatched: 14.

This chain links TRBV18 with TRBJ2-6; possible D gene TRBD2, 5 bases. There are 19 residues in the CDR3. Germline CDR1 is KGHSH and CDR2 is LQKENI. The germline V and J ends were trimmed by 1 base and 4 bases, with 20 bases remaining between them. The CDR3 protein is CASSPQFRGGSKGANVLTF. Here the CDR3 DNA reads TGTGCCAGCTCACCACAATTTCGGGGTGGTTCTAAGGGGGCCAACGTCCTGACTTTC.

CDR3 bases: TGTGCCAGCAGCCCCAGGACGTCGAATGAAAAACTGTTTTTT. Translating it yields CASSPRTSNEKLFF. The chain couples TRBV27 to TRBJ1-4, with D unclear. The germline CDR1 and CDR2 sequences are MNHEY and SMNVEV (reference sequence). The V end was cut by 6 bases, the J end by 5 bases, with 13 bases between. CDR3 size: 14 residues.

The V gene is TRBV25-1, the J gene TRBJ2-3, with 11 positions matching TRBD1. The V gene end was trimmed by 3 bases and the J gene end by 4 bases; junction bases not matched to a gene: 6. CDR1 is MGHDK and CDR2 is SYGVNS in the germline V gene. The CDR3 contains 16 residues. The CDR3: CASSDHGQGASDTQYF. The CDR3 DNA is TGTGCCAGCAGTGATCACGGACAGGGGGCATCAGATACGCAGTATTTT.

The V and J genes are TRBV5-1 and TRBJ1-2, with 12 nucleotides matching TRBD1. Germline trimming cut 2 bases from V and 6 bases from J; bases unmatched to any gene: 2. CDR3 length: 14 amino acids. Germline assignment: CDR1 SGHRS and CDR2 YFSETQ. The CDR3: CASSFGTGGDGYTF. The CDR3 DNA sequence: TGCGCCAGCAGCTTTGGGACAGGGGGCGATGGCTACACCTTC.

The chain uses TRBV27 and TRBJ2-7, with no clear D. This CDR3 contains 14 residues. The germline V and J ends were trimmed by 3 bases and 3 bases, with 12 bases remaining between them. Germline CDR1 reads MNHEY; CDR2 reads SMNVEV (reference sequence). The CDR3 protein is CASSFQARFYEQYF. The DNA for the CDR3 is TGTGCCAGCAGTTTCCAAGCCCGCTTCTACGAGCAGTACTTC.

This clone appeared a single time. The gene calls are TRBV3-1 (or the pseudogene TRBV3-2) and TRBJ1-1; D is possibly TRBD1 (5 bases). Germline V gene sequence: CDR1 LGHDT, CDR2 YNNKEL (reference sequence). The CDR3 length is 14 residues. Trimming took 4 bases from V and 1 from J, leaving 10 bases between them. As DNA, the CDR3 is TGTGCCAGCAGCCCCAGGGTTGGGAACACTGAAGCTTTCTTT. Its translation: CASSPRVGNTEAFF.

V and J are TRBV5-1 and TRBJ2-3; D remains ambiguous. The germline gives CDR1 SGHRS, CDR2 YFSETQ. This CDR3 region has 13 residues. Trimming took off 5 bases at V and 4 bases at J, with 11 bases between the two ends. The CDR3 region has the DNA TGCGCCAGCAGACAACCCCTTTCAGATACGCAGTATTTT. Encoded protein: CASRQPLSDTQYF.

The chain has TRBV29-1 and TRBJ1-1; 7 nucleotides align to TRBD1. Germline V gene lookup returns CDR1 SQVTM and CDR2 ANQGSEA. The V and J ends lost 7 bases and 7 bases, in that order; junction bases with no gene match: 6. The CDR3 spans 11 residues. The CDR3 loop is CSGKQGLEAFF. The CDR3 DNA is TGCAGCGGTAAACAGGGGCTTGAAGCTTTCTTT.

J is TRBJ2-1 and V is TRBV19; D remains ambiguous. This CDR3 region has 14 residues. Germline-derived CDR1 and CDR2 are LNHDA and SQIVND (reference sequence). Trimming removed 2 bases from V and 8 bases from J, with 13 bases in between. In nucleotides, the CDR3 is TGTGCCAGTAGTATACTCCTTGAGAGTTATGAGCAGTTCTTC. The encoded protein is CASSILLESYEQFF.

The CDR3 region is CASSYRDRGQQYF. CDR3 bases: TGTGCCAGCAGTTACCGGGACAGGGGTCAGCAGTACTTC. The rearrangement uses TRBV6-5 and TRBJ2-7; TRBD1 aligns across 10 bases. CDR3 length: 13 amino acids. Germline values: CDR1 MNHEY, CDR2 SVGAGI. V lost 2 bases to trimming and J lost 8 bases; unmatched junction nucleotides: 3.

The chain uses TRBV30 and TRBJ2-7, with TRBD2 matching 9 bases. The J segment lost 3 bases and the V segment lost 0 bases, leaving 3 bases of the junction unmatched. Germline assignment: CDR1 GTSNPN and CDR2 SVGIG (reference sequence). The CDR3 spans 14 residues. DNA for the CDR3: TGTGCCTGGAGTGTGGGGACTAGCCTCTACGAGCAGTACTTC. Translated: CAWSVGTSLYEQYF.